What follows are 17 T cell receptor beta chains derived from one specimen sequenced in a study of beta chain features in type 1 diabetes. The isolated RNA, all of it, was reverse transcribed, so expressed TCRB transcripts were what got sequenced. Profiling relied on immunoSEQ multiplex PCR, and the TCRdb table lists in-frame clones only, not all of them. The sample carries under 95,000 clones, roughly a third recorded once. The sample consisted of stem cell memory CD4+ T cells from blood. The receptors were gathered from a woman aged 18-30 years in good health.

The chain couples TRBV29-1 to TRBJ2-5; 8 bases line up with TRBD1. CDR1 is SQVTM and CDR2 is ANQGSEA in the germline V gene. The CDR3 consists of 13 residues. With 7 bases clipped from V and 2 bases from J, the junction kept 6 bases outside the gene matches. As DNA, the CDR3 is TGCAGCGCTCTCGGGACAGGACAAGAGACCCAGTACTTC. Protein product: CSALGTGQETQYF. The whole variable domain, remainder taken from reference TRBV29-1 and TRBJ2-5, is SAVISQKPSRDICQRGTSLTIQCQVDSQVTMMFWYRQQPGQSLTLIATANQGSEATYESGFVIDKFPISRPNLTFSTLTVSNMSPEDSSIYLCSALGTGQETQYFGPGTRLLVL.

This clone was counted only a few times. V is TRBV5-1 and J is TRBJ1-6; 10 bases agree with TRBD1. The germline V gene encodes CDR1 SGHRS and CDR2 YFSETQ. CDR3 length: 17 amino acids. With 4 bases clipped from V and 7 bases from J, the junction kept 11 bases outside the gene matches. In DNA form, the CDR3 reads TGCGCCAGCAGCAGTGGACAGGGGGATTTGGGAAATTCACCCCTCCACTTT. Encoded protein: CASSSGQGDLGNSPLHF.

This chain connects TRBV6-6 to TRBJ1-1, with a tentative D call TRBD1 (6 bases). The V gene lost 3 bases and the J gene lost 1 base, with 9 bases spanning the gap. This CDR3 is 14 amino acids long. Germline loops: CDR1 MNHNY, CDR2 SVGAGI (reference sequence). The CDR3 region is CASSYQGSNTEAFF. The CDR3 DNA reads as TGTGCCAGCAGTTATCAGGGGTCGAACACTGAAGCTTTCTTT.

This clone occurred once. This rearrangement joins TRBV2 to TRBJ2-1; a weak D match, TRBD1 (5 bases). Trimming removed 4 bases from V and 4 bases from J, with 8 bases in between. The germline V gene encodes CDR1 SNHLY and CDR2 FYNNEI. The CDR3 loop spans 13 amino acids. The CDR3, as DNA: TGTGCCAGCAGTGGACAGAGATACAATGAGCAGTTCTTC. It yields the protein CASSGQRYNEQFF.

In this sample, this clone turned up a few times. The V call is TRBV11-2, the J call TRBJ2-3; 13 bases are a match to TRBD2. CDR1 is SGHAT and CDR2 is FQNNGV in the germline V gene. This CDR3 region has 16 residues. Unmatched junction bases numbered 4, after V lost 5 bases and J lost 2 bases. In DNA form, the CDR3 reads TGTGCCAGCAGCCCGGGACTAGCGGGAATCACAGATACGCAGTATTTT. Encoded protein: CASSPGLAGITDTQYF.

This clone was observed a handful of times. The rearrangement joins TRBV27 to TRBJ1-5, with 8 bases lining up with TRBD1. The V gene end was trimmed by 6 bases and the J gene end by 4 bases; junction bases not matched to a gene: 8. Germline CDR1 MNHEY, CDR2 SMNVEV (reference sequence). The CDR3 runs to 15 residues. The CDR3 DNA sequence: TGTGCCAGCAGGACCCAGGGGGCAGGTAATCAGCCCCAGCATTTT. Its protein is CASRTQGAGNQPQHF.

CDR3 sequence: CASSLGQNTEAFF. In DNA form, the CDR3 reads TGTGCCAGCAGTCTTGGACAGAACACTGAAGCTTTCTTT. This chain uses TRBV27 with TRBJ1-1; D might be TRBD1 (5 bases). The CDR3 has 13 amino acids. V lost 5 bases and J lost 1, with 8 bases in between. Germline CDR1 is MNHEY and CDR2 is SMNVEV (reference sequence).

The count of this clone is one. This chain connects TRBV7-9 to TRBJ1-1, with 9 bases lining up with TRBD1. The junction had 8 bases not matched to a gene; V was cut back by 5 bases and J by 7 bases. Germline V lookup: CDR1 SEHNR, CDR2 FQNEAQ (reference sequence). CDR3 length: 14 residues. Here the CDR3 DNA reads TGTGCCAGCAGCCCGGTCTCGACAGGGGGTGAAGCTTTCTTT. As protein: CASSPVSTGGEAFF.

The V gene is TRBV27, the J gene TRBJ1-3; 8 bases agree with TRBD1. Germline CDR1 and CDR2: MNHEY and SMNVEV (reference sequence). The CDR3 has 15 amino acids. The trim removed 4 bases at V and 5 bases at J, leaving 7 bases unmatched. This CDR3 is CASSSARTGRNTIYF. CDR3 sequence (DNA): TGTGCCAGCAGTTCTGCTCGGACAGGGCGAAACACCATATATTTT.

There are a few counts of this clone. The chain carries TRBV9 and TRBJ2-1, with 7 bases that match TRBD1. There are 12 residues in the CDR3. The ends lost 2 bases at V and 13 bases at J; junction bases unmatched: 6. The germline CDR1 and CDR2 sequences are SGDLS and YYNGEE. The CDR3 spells CASSVGTESQFF. The CDR3 bases are TGTGCCAGCAGCGTCGGGACAGAGTCTCAGTTCTTC.

This clone showed up just a few times. CDR3 in amino acids: CASSNTGIPETQYF. The DNA of the CDR3 is TGTGCCAGCAGTAACACAGGGATCCCAGAGACCCAGTACTTC. The chain couples TRBV7-3 to TRBJ2-5, with D possibly matching TRBD1 (6 bases). The CDR3 consists of 14 residues. The V gene's germline CDR1 is SGHTA and CDR2 FQGTGA. With 6 bases removed from V and 4 bases from J, the gap between germline ends came to 15 bases.

In this sample, this clone turned up a few times. The J gene is TRBJ2-5, the V gene TRBV4-1, with 14 bases that match TRBD2. Germline V gene lookup returns CDR1 MGHRA and CDR2 YSYEKL. This CDR3 spans 18 amino acids. V was clipped by 1 base and J by 4 bases; unmatched bases: 8. CDR3 coding DNA: TGCGCCAGCAGCCAAGGATCCCGGGGACTAGCGGGGGTAGAGACCCAGTACTTC. Translation gives CASSQGSRGLAGVETQYF.

J is TRBJ1-2 and V is TRBV5-1; 8 nucleotides line up with TRBD1. This CDR3 spans 14 amino acids. Germline lookup yields CDR1 SGHRS and CDR2 YFSETQ. Trimming took 5 bases from V and 2 from J; bases not matched to a gene: 5. The CDR3 loop reads CASSGQGWNYGYTF. CDR3 DNA: TGCGCCAGCAGTGGACAGGGATGGAACTATGGCTACACCTTC.

This clone turned up a few times. This chain links TRBV7-9 with TRBJ1-5, with D hard to call. This CDR3 spans 16 amino acids. The V gene lost 1 base and the J gene lost 3 bases, with 13 bases spanning the gap. Germline assignment: CDR1 SEHNR and CDR2 FQNEAQ (reference sequence). CDR3 sequence: CASSLVSGFLNQPQHF. DNA of the CDR3: TGTGCCAGCAGCTTAGTATCGGGATTTCTCAATCAGCCCCAGCATTTT.

This clone was detected many times. At the DNA level, this CDR3 is encoded by other sequences in the same sample as well. The chain carries TRBV7-3 and TRBJ2-3, with 7 nucleotides matching TRBD1. The CDR3 contains 12 residues. Germline loops: CDR1 SGHTA, CDR2 FQGTGA. With V trimmed by 6 bases and J by 5 bases, 2 bases remained unmatched. The chain's CDR3 is CASSPGGDTQYF. Here the CDR3 DNA reads TGTGCCAGCAGTCCAGGGGGAGATACGCAGTATTTT.

This chain uses TRBV5-1 with TRBJ2-5; tentative D call: TRBD2 (5 bases). Germline CDR1 and CDR2: SGHRS and YFSETQ. This CDR3 region has 13 residues. V lost 3 bases, J lost 7 bases, and 13 bases lay in between. In nucleotides, the CDR3 is TGCGCCAGCAGCTCCAACATACGGGGGACCCAGTACTTC. It yields the protein CASSSNIRGTQYF.

This clone was counted between two and nine times. The CDR3 nucleotides read TGTGCCAGTAAGACCGACTCTGAAGCTTTCTTT. This encodes CASKTDSEAFF. The chain couples TRBV6-6 to TRBJ1-1; no clear D gene. Germline V lookup: CDR1 MNHNY, CDR2 SVGAGI (reference sequence). V lost 9 bases and J 6 bases, leaving 11 bases between the germline ends. This CDR3 comprises 11 residues.